The TCR beta chain described here comes from a study of blood T cell repertoires in COVID-19. Study information: The analysed material was cDNA or gDNA that came from T cells, B-cell-depleted T cells, or PBMCs.

Some clones are missing from TCRdb's copy, which holds only in-frame ones; the method was immunoSEQ multiplex PCR. The data show about 360,000 clones, with 75% to 90% seen just once and about 7% held by the top ten. Looked up from germline, CDR1 is LNHDA and CDR2 is SQIVND (reference sequence). The CDR3 length is 15 residues. The J segment lost 0 bases and the V segment lost 3 bases, leaving 4 bases of the junction unmatched. This receptor was identified in an older woman with COVID-19, enrolled during active disease. The sequenced sample was peripheral blood. The genes are TRBV19 and TRBJ2-5, with 7 bases matching TRBD1. The CDR3 loop is CASSIRDRYQETQYF. Written as DNA, the CDR3 is TGTGCCAGTAGTATCCGGGACAGATACCAAGAGACCCAGTACTTC.